Included here is one T cell receptor (beta chain) sequence, with context. Sequencing was performed with immunoSEQ multiplex PCR; in TCRdb, only in-frame clones are kept and a portion is missing. The sample consists of about 130,000 clones, 80% to 95% of them appearing once. Trimming left V 6 bases short and J 5 bases short, with 17 bases between. CDR3 length equals 14 residues. Germline V gene data show CDR1 as LNHDA and CDR2 as SQIVND (reference sequence). This entry belongs to a study of control samples from healthy donors and cancer patients. Sequencing input: blood. The source of this sequence is a man in his late teens or twenties in good health. The rearrangement joins TRBV19 to TRBJ2-7; possible D gene TRBD2, 5 bases. The CDR3 loop reads CASSRKGGLDEQYF. The CDR3 region has the DNA TGTGCCAGTAGCCGAAAGGGCGGGCTTGACGAGCAGTACTTC. The full variable domain, completed using reference TRBV19 and TRBJ2-7, is DGGITQSPKYLFRKEGQNVTLSCEQNLNHDAMYWYRQDPGQGLRLIYYSQIVNDFQKGDIAEGYSVSREKKESFPLTVTSAQKNPTAFYLCASSRKGGLDEQYFGPGTRLTVT.